This TCR beta chain was identified during a study of CD8 T cells in ankylosing spondylitis. Whole-study results and caveats: Disease-associated clonotypes exhibited CD8+ identity and were relatively infrequent in peripheral blood. A motif in TCR beta, a set of several highly homologous variants, appeared characteristic of ankylosing spondylitis blood.

For this clonotype: The target antigen is unknown.

V was trimmed by 4 bases and J by 8 bases, leaving 8 bases between them. CDR1 is SGHVS and CDR2 is FNYEAQ in the germline V gene. The CDR3 extends over 12 amino acids. Using quantitative 5'-RACE with molecular barcodes, the authors made TCR beta libraries. TCRdb reprocessed the 5' RACE reads with MiXCR, giving one entry per CDR3 protein. The sample carries some 840,000 distinct CDR3 sequences, over 9.5% recorded once. The sample consisted of blood, either unsorted or a sorted T cell fraction (not recorded which). This receptor was identified in a male donor with ankylosing spondylitis. V gene TRBV7-6 combines with J gene TRBJ2-2; D remains ambiguous. CDR3 in amino acids: CASSYQWGELFF. In DNA, the CDR3 is TGTGCCAGCAGCTATCAGTGGGGGGAGCTGTTTTTT.